This paragraph reports one T cell receptor beta chain. The antigen remains unidentified. The data were taken from a study of cytomegalovirus exposure and HLA in healthy donors. For the study at large: Findings of an earlier analysis included over 95 million unique TCR beta sequences from 200 million or so T cells. The study's findings and limits: The study labeled 150 or so TCR beta chains cytomegalovirus-associated. A prior analysis recorded that most TCR beta V segments were productive about 87% or about 30% of the time.

13 Jbeta primers and 60 Vbeta primers were used for the PCR. Per the original data handling: Approximately 9.9 million shared chains were among the roughly 78 million unique TCR beta chains that a later analysis counted. Measured with immunoSEQ multiplex PCR; TCRdb has only the in-frame clones, and not every one. The D gene and trimming were derived from the DNA, and the V and J assignments and clone size from that table. The repertoire consists of around 140,000 clones, with roughly 90% occurring once and the leading ten covering roughly 0.5%. The CDR3 has 13 residues. The sequenced sample was PBMCs. This chain joins TRBV21-1 and TRBJ1-3; TRBD1 was called by the table and not checked on the DNA. TRBV21-1 is assigned pseudogene status. The source of this sequence is a woman aged 40 to 50 in good health and CMV-seronegative. This chain's CDR3 is CASKGNSGNTIYF. CDR3 DNA: TGTGCCAGCAAGGGGAACTCTGGAAACACCATATATTTT.